This T cell receptor (beta chain) was recovered during a study of cytomegalovirus exposure and HLA in healthy donors. A multiplex PCR was run with 60 Vbeta primers and 13 Jbeta primers. Repertoires were generated with immunoSEQ multiplex PCR, while TCRdb's copy carries only in-frame clones and drops some. The sample yields about 300,000 clones, 70% to 90% seen once. This clone was found a few times. The sequenced material came from PBMCs. The clonotype comes from a man aged 40-55 years in good health and CMV-seropositive.

The CDR3, as DNA: TGTGCCAGCAGTTACGAGGCTAGCGGGTCCTACGAGCAGTACTTC. Encoded protein: CASSYEASGSYEQYF. This chain links TRBV6-5 with TRBJ2-7, with TRBD2 matching 8 bases. V shed 2 bases, J shed 1 base, and the junction held 4 bases outside the gene matches. The CDR3 spans 15 residues. In germline, CDR1 is MNHEY, CDR2 SVGAGI.